This T cell receptor beta chain is from a study of T cell responses to AZD1222 COVID-19 vaccine. Study overall: Doses given second, at about 4 or about 12 weeks, were pooled.

With regard to this clone: Its target is not known.

Study results and limitations: Donors, mostly white British, included more females; clonal diversity was possibly underestimated. After the peak T cell response, and only then, were repertoires sampled. Increased Spike-specific TCR breadth and depth were observed after two AZD1222 doses.

This table comes from immunoSEQ multiplex PCR, and its TCRdb copy is limited to in-frame clones, with some not included. The repertoire holds about 150,000 clones, with around 90% as singletons. The CDR3 contains 15 residues. J gave up 7 bases and V 2 bases, and 4 bases lay outside the gene matches. CDR1 and CDR2 (germline): MNHEY, SMNVEV (reference sequence). This chain connects TRBV27 to TRBJ2-1; the match to TRBD2 covers 11 bases. Sequences were derived from peripheral blood, sampled on day 0 of AZD1222 vaccination. The clonotype originates from an adult in good health. Here the CDR3 DNA reads TGTGCCAGCAGTTTAGGGACTAGCGGAGGGAATGAGCAGTTCTTC. As protein: CASSLGTSGGNEQFF.